These T cell receptor beta chains were read from a single sample in a study of Graves' ophthalmopathy and Graves' hyperthyroidism. TCRdb re-called the multiplex PCR reads through MiXCR, storing one row per CDR3 protein. Of approximately 1.2 million distinct CDR3 sequences in the sample, approximately 35% were seen once. The sample taken for sequencing was peripheral blood or thyroid tissue (not recorded which). The receptor set was obtained from an adult man with Graves' hyperthyroidism. Each CDR3 is given with its conserved first and last residue. A D gene is named only where the DNA matches it firmly. The size of a clone is reported for some rows only, either as once, few or many, or as a class for expanded clones.

V gene	J gene	D gene	clone size	CDR3 DNA	CDR3 protein
TRBV12-3/TRBV12-4	TRBJ2-5	TRBD1	.	TGTGCCAGCAGGCCGGGACAGGGGAGAGAAGAGACCCAGTACTTC	CASRPGQGREETQYF
TRBV7-9	TRBJ2-2	TRBD1	.	TGTGCCAGCAGCACCCCCGGGACAGTGAACACCGGGGAGCTGTTTTTT	CASSTPGTVNTGELFF
TRBV5-1	TRBJ2-5	TRBD1	.	TGCGCCAGCAGTTGGACAGGGGGAGCGACCCAGTACTTC	CASSWTGGATQYF
TRBV24-1	TRBJ1-2	.	many	TGTGCCACCAGTGATTTGACAGGGAACTATGGCTACACCTTC	CATSDLTGNYGYTF
TRBV4-2	TRBJ2-2	.	many	TGTGCCAGCAGCCAAGCGGGCAGGGTGGAGGAGGAGCTGTTTTTT	CASSQAGRVEEELFF
TRBV7-9	TRBJ2-6	TRBD1	.	TGTGCCAGCAGCGCAGAGGGGGCCGGGGCCAACGTCCTGACTTTC	CASSAEGAGANVLTF
TRBV19	TRBJ2-2	.	.	TGTGCCAGTACCCGGGACTGGGAGACCGGGGAGCTGTTTTTT	CASTRDWETGELFF
TRBV5-6	TRBJ1-2	TRBD1	many	TGTGCCAGCAGAGAGACAGGGCGAAACTATGGCTACACCTTC	CASRETGRNYGYTF
TRBV2	TRBJ1-5	.	few	TGTGCCAGCAGTGAGGGGCCTCAGCCCCAGCATTTT	CASSEGPQPQHF
TRBV10-3	TRBJ2-7	TRBD1	many	TGTGCCATCAGTGACCGACGACAGGGATCCTACGAGCAGTACTTC	CAISDRRQGSYEQYF
TRBV19	TRBJ1-1	.	.	TGTGCCAGTAGTATAAGAGGGGTTGAAGCTTTCTTT	CASSIRGVEAFF
TRBV19	TRBJ1-6	.	.	TGTGCCAGTAGTTTACGTCCAGAGGCACAGGTTTTTAATTCACCCCTCCACTTT	CASSLRPEAQVFNSPLHF
TRBV24-1	TRBJ2-5	TRBD1	.	TGTGCCCCCCGGACAGGGGGTGAGACCCAGTACTTC	CAPRTGGETQYF
TRBV9	TRBJ2-5	.	.	TGTGCCGGCAGCAGGGTGCAAGAGACCCAGTACTTC	CAGSRVQETQYF
TRBV6-6	TRBJ1-2	TRBD1	.	TGTGCCAGCCAACCCTACAGGGGTAATGGCTACACCTTC	CASQPYRGNGYTF
TRBV9	TRBJ1-6	TRBD1	few	TGTGCCAGCAGCGTAGGGACAGGGGGAAGAAATTCACCCCTCCACTTT	CASSVGTGGRNSPLHF
TRBV19	TRBJ1-2	.	.	TGTGCCAGTAGTAGGGCGAGCCAGGGGAAATATGGCTACACCTTC	CASSRASQGKYGYTF
TRBV7-9	TRBJ2-2	.	once	TGTGCCAGCAGCCCCTTGGGGAGAGGCACCGGGGAGCTGTTTTTT	CASSPLGRGTGELFF
TRBV11-2	TRBJ2-7	.	.	TGTGCCAGCAGCTTAGATCTGAGTAGCTCCTACGAGCAGTACTTC	CASSLDLSSSYEQYF
TRBV20-1	TRBJ2-7	.	.	TGCAGTGCTAGATCCGTGGGCGGAGATGTAAGCGAGCAGTACTTC	CSARSVGGDVSEQYF
TRBV24-1	TRBJ2-2	.	many	TGTGCCACCAGTGATTTGCAAGCCCCGAACACCGGGGAGCTGTTTTTT	CATSDLQAPNTGELFF
TRBV10-3	TRBJ2-7	.	.	TGTGCCGGCAGTAGACCGAGTGCCTCCTACGAGCAGTACTTC	CAGSRPSASYEQYF
TRBV7-8	TRBJ2-5	TRBD2	many	TGTGCCAGCATCCCCAGACGGGGGGGAGGGGAGACCCAGTACTTC	CASIPRRGGGETQYF
TRBV7-8	TRBJ2-2	TRBD1	once	TGTGCCAGCCGCCCCGGGACAGGGGTGATTCTACGGGAGCTGTTTTTT	CASRPGTGVILRELFF
TRBV4-1	TRBJ1-5	TRBD1	.	TGCGCCAGCAGCCCGGGACAGGGGATCGGGGACGGTCAGCCCCAGCATTTT	CASSPGQGIGDGQPQHF
TRBV2	TRBJ2-2	.	many	TGTGCCAGCAGGAGTAGGGACGGGACCGGGGAGCTGTTTTTT	CASRSRDGTGELFF
TRBV19	TRBJ1-1	TRBD1	.	TGTGCCAGTAGTATAGAAACAGGGGGACTGAACACTGAAGCTTTCTTT	CASSIETGGLNTEAFF
TRBV5-5	TRBJ1-2	TRBD1	few	TGTGCCAGCAGTTCGCAAATAACAGGGGGCGTCGGTAACTATGGCTACACCTTC	CASSSQITGGVGNYGYTF
TRBV6-5	TRBJ2-7	.	.	TGTGCCAGCAGTACGAAAGGTCCGTCGTTCTACGAGCAGTACTTC	CASSTKGPSFYEQYF
TRBV10-3	TRBJ1-2	TRBD1	.	TGTGCCATCCGTGTGCGACAGGGTGGTGATGGCTACACCTTC	CAIRVRQGGDGYTF
TRBV2	TRBJ1-1	.	.	TGTGCCAGCCGGTCAGCCGGGGACACTGAAGCTTTCTTT	CASRSAGDTEAFF
TRBV7-9	TRBJ1-1	.	.	TGTGCCAGCAGCGTAGCCCCAACGAACACTGAAGCTTTCTTT	CASSVAPTNTEAFF
TRBV24-1	TRBJ2-7	TRBD1	.	TGTGCCATCAGTGAGGGGACAGGCACCTACGAGCAGTACTTC	CAISEGTGTYEQYF
TRBV12-3/TRBV12-4	TRBJ2-2	TRBD2	.	TGTGCCAGCAGTCCTCCCGGGACTAGCGGGGGCACCGGGGAGCTGTTTTTT	CASSPPGTSGGTGELFF
TRBV9	TRBJ1-2	TRBD1	many	TGTGCCAGCAGCGCCGGGACAGGGGCTAACTCGGGCTATGGCTACACCTTC	CASSAGTGANSGYGYTF
TRBV19	TRBJ2-7	.	.	TGTGCCAGTAGTAGCCAGTCACAGGGAGGGGAGCAGTACTTC	CASSSQSQGGEQYF
TRBV10-3	TRBJ1-2	TRBD1	.	TGTGCCATCAGTGGGGCCACAGGGGGCGGGTCGAGTGGCTACACCTTC	CAISGATGGGSSGYTF
TRBV20-1	TRBJ2-2	TRBD2	.	TGCAGTGCTAGAAGTTGGTTTGCGGGAGGGACCGGGGAGCTGTTTTTT	CSARSWFAGGTGELFF
TRBV12-3/TRBV12-4	TRBJ1-2	.	.	TGTGCCAGCAGTTTACAAGCCGCGAGCTACACCTTC	CASSLQAASYTF
TRBV19	TRBJ2-5	.	many	TGTGCCAGTAGTACGCCCGAAGTGTCAGGGGTTCAAGAGACCCAGTACTTC	CASSTPEVSGVQETQYF
TRBV2	TRBJ2-2	.	many	TGTGCCAGCGTTAACAAATCAGGGCCCGGGGAGCTGTTTTTT	CASVNKSGPGELFF
TRBV29-1	TRBJ1-3	.	.	TGCAGCGTTTTTACGGGGACGAGCTCTGGAAACACCATATATTTT	CSVFTGTSSGNTIYF